The 31 T cell receptor beta chains below were found in one sample sequenced in a study of Ad26.COV2.S vaccination and SARS-CoV-2 variants. Data came from immunoSEQ multiplex PCR; TCRdb stores just in-frame clones and leaves some out. This table has 330,000 or so clones, almost 90% appearing once. Treatment given: some 20 received Ad26.COV2.S at low or high dose, single or two shots; roughly five received placebo; per-sample allocation not given. The samples date from day 63 after the first vaccine or placebo injection. The source material was peripheral blood, sampled in a trial of Ad26.COV2.S vaccine versus placebo. These receptors all stem from a person aged 18-65 years who received the Ad26.COV2.S COVID-19 vaccine or a placebo.

J is TRBJ2-2 and V is TRBV6-2 or TRBV6-3; no firm D call. This CDR3 is 14 amino acids long. CDR1 MNHEY and CDR2 SVGEGT come from the germline V gene. V was trimmed by 0 bases and J by 3 bases, leaving 5 bases between them. The CDR3 DNA reads as TGTGCCAGCAGTTACTCGACTTACACCGGGGAGCTGTTTTTT. Translation: CASSYSTYTGELFF.

V usage is TRBV19 and J usage is TRBJ2-7, with D maybe TRBD2 (6 bases). The CDR3 totals 13 residues. The V gene lost 9 bases and the J gene lost 3 bases, with 15 bases spanning the gap. Germline assignment: CDR1 LNHDA and CDR2 SQIVND (reference sequence). DNA for the CDR3: TGTGCCAGCAGCCCTTCCGGGGGCTACGAGCAGTACTTC. Translating it yields CASSPSGGYEQYF.

This chain joins TRBV7-9 and TRBJ1-1; D possibly corresponds to TRBD1 (6 bases). Germline V lookup: CDR1 SEHNR, CDR2 FQNEAQ (reference sequence). This CDR3 spans 13 amino acids. Trimming cost V 4 bases and J 6 bases, with 12 bases left between them. The CDR3 DNA reads as TGTGCCAGCAGCTGGGGGGCAGAGGCTGAAGCTTTCTTT. As protein: CASSWGAEAEAFF.

V usage is TRBV6-6 and J usage is TRBJ2-7; D might be TRBD1 (5 bases). The CDR3 totals 13 residues. Germline V lookup: CDR1 MNHNY, CDR2 SVGAGI (reference sequence). V was clipped by 0 bases and J by 2 bases, with 5 bases between them. This CDR3 is CASSYSQAYEQYV. The CDR3 nucleotides read TGTGCCAGCAGTTACTCACAGGCCTACGAGCAGTACGTC.

The chain is built from TRBV7-9 and TRBJ2-7; D tentatively fits TRBD1 or TRBD2 (5 bases each). The CDR3 length is 19 residues. Trimming cost V 1 base and J 3 bases, with 25 bases left between them. Germline V gives CDR1 SEHNR, CDR2 FQNEAQ (reference sequence). DNA for the CDR3: TGTGCCAGCAGCTTAGGGGGCCCCGGGGACCATCGACTTTTCTACGAGCAGTACGTC. Its translation: CASSLGGPGDHRLFYEQYV.

This rearrangement joins TRBV23-1 to TRBJ1-2, with D maybe TRBD1 (6 bases). TRBV23-1 is an ORF, with its function uncertain. V was pared by 8 bases and J by 0 bases, with 13 bases between. This CDR3 contains 14 residues. CDR3 residues: CASAGEGANYGYTF. In DNA form, the CDR3 reads TGCGCCAGCGCCGGGGAGGGGGCTAACTATGGCTACACCTTC.

This rearrangement joins TRBV6-2 or TRBV6-3 to TRBJ2-3; 13 nucleotides agree with TRBD2. J was trimmed by 6 bases and V by 0 bases; bases with no gene match: 15. This CDR3 is 20 amino acids long. Germline V gene lookup returns CDR1 MNHEY and CDR2 SVGEGT. The DNA for the CDR3 is TGTGCCAGCAGTTACTCGAAGGCTAGGACTAGCGGGAGTTGGGCCGATACGCAGTATTTT. Translating gives CASSYSKARTSGSWADTQYF.

This chain's CDR3 is CASSFRDPYGYTF. DNA for the CDR3: TGTGCCAGCAGCTTCAGGGATCCCTATGGCTACACCTTC. The J gene is TRBJ1-2, the V gene TRBV5-8; a possible D gene is TRBD1 (5 bases). V lost 2 bases, J lost 4 bases, and 9 bases lay in between. This CDR3 region has 13 residues. The germline V gene encodes CDR1 SGHTS and CDR2 YDEGEE.

CDR3 residues: CASRGRRKLGSYYGYTF. As DNA, the CDR3 is TGTGCCAGCAGGGGGAGGAGAAAACTGGGAAGTTACTATGGCTACACCTTC. The chain uses TRBV5-4 and TRBJ1-2; D ambiguous. Between the trimmed V and J ends, which lost 5 bases and 3 bases, there was a span of 23 bases. The CDR3 length is 17 residues. Germline V gives CDR1 SGHNT, CDR2 YYREEE (reference sequence). Together with reference TRBV5-4 and TRBJ1-2, the CDR3 gives the full variable domain: ETGVTQSPTHLIKTRGQQVTLRCSSQSGHNTVSWYQQALGQGPQFIFQYYREEENGRGNFPPRFSGLQFPNYSSELNVNALELDDSALYLCASRGRRKLGSYYGYTFGSGTRLTVV.

The rearrangement links TRBV27 to TRBJ1-2, with 8 positions matching TRBD1. Germline V CDR1 and CDR2: MNHEY, SMNVEV (reference sequence). The CDR3 runs 15 residues. Trimming cost V 2 bases and J 4 bases; bases outside gene matches: 6. The chain's CDR3 is CASSLIGQGRYGYTF. CDR3 DNA: TGTGCCAGCAGTTTAATCGGACAGGGTCGCTATGGCTACACCTTC.

The rearrangement links TRBV25-1 to TRBJ2-6; tentatively, D is TRBD1 (5 bases). V was shortened by 2 bases and J by 1 base, with 15 bases between the two germline ends. This CDR3 region has 18 residues. Germline V gene sequence: CDR1 MGHDK, CDR2 SYGVNS. The CDR3 DNA reads TGTGCCAGCAGTGAACGGGCAGGGCGACCTTCTGGGGCCAACGTCCTGACTTTC. Translating gives CASSERAGRPSGANVLTF.

The chain has TRBV24-1 and TRBJ1-5, with 9 bases aligning to TRBD1. This CDR3 spans 18 amino acids. From germline, CDR1 is KGHDR and CDR2 SFDVKD. The V gene end was trimmed by 4 bases and the J gene end by 9 bases; junction bases not matched to a gene: 18. The chain's CDR3 is CATSDRPGTGLGNLPQHF. In DNA, the CDR3 is TGTGCCACCAGTGACCGTCCCGGGACAGGGCTCGGGAACCTGCCCCAGCATTTT.

This chain links TRBV6-1 with TRBJ2-3; D ambiguous. The germline V gene has CDR1 MNHNS and CDR2 SASEGT. This CDR3 contains 14 residues. V gave up 0 bases and J gave up 8 bases, with 12 bases separating them. CDR3 bases: TGTGCCAGCAGTGAAGCTCTTCCAGACCCTACGCAGTATTTT. Translated: CASSEALPDPTQYF.

The chain carries TRBV19 and TRBJ2-1, with 14 positions matching TRBD2. This CDR3 has 16 residues. J gave up 9 bases and V 5 bases, and 9 bases lay outside the gene matches. Germline V CDR1 and CDR2: LNHDA, SQIVND (reference sequence). CDR3 protein: CASSRGLAGGPGEQFF. The DNA of the CDR3 is TGTGCCAGTAGTCGCGGACTAGCGGGGGGCCCAGGTGAGCAGTTCTTC. Combining the CDR3 with reference TRBV19 and TRBJ2-1 gives the whole variable domain DGGITQSPKYLFRKEGQNVTLSCEQNLNHDAMYWYRQDPGQGLRLIYYSQIVNDFQKGDIAEGYSVSREKKESFPLTVTSAQKNPTAFYLCASSRGLAGGPGEQFFGPGTRLTVL.

The chain recombines TRBV12-3 or TRBV12-4 with TRBJ2-4; D uncertain. This CDR3 has 11 amino acids. Between the trimmed V and J ends, which lost 6 bases and 9 bases, there was a span of 9 bases. CDR3 region: CASSMMGIQYF. The CDR3 DNA reads TGTGCCAGCAGCATGATGGGCATTCAGTACTTC.

The chain is built from TRBV6-5 and TRBJ1-1; 9 bases map to TRBD1. V lost 6 bases to trimming and J lost 6 bases; unmatched junction nucleotides: 5. CDR3 length equals 13 residues. In germline, CDR1 is MNHEY, CDR2 SVGAGI. CDR3 sequence (DNA): TGTGCCAGCAGACAGGGGGCAACCCCTGAAGCTTTCTTT. Translation: CASRQGATPEAFF.

This chain uses TRBV5-1 with TRBJ1-1, with D uncertain. The CDR3 is made up of 15 amino acids. Germline V gene data show CDR1 as SGHRS and CDR2 as YFSETQ. V was clipped by 4 bases and J by 3 bases, with 16 bases between them. CDR3 nucleotides: TGCGCCAGCAGCCCCCACACGGGGAAATACACTGAAGCTTTCTTT. Translating it yields CASSPHTGKYTEAFF.

This chain joins TRBV12-3 or TRBV12-4 and TRBJ1-2; D may be TRBD1 (5 bases). CDR3 size: 13 residues. The germline V and J ends were trimmed by 6 bases and 4 bases, with 12 bases remaining between them. CDR3 protein: CASSLTVLYGYTF. Written as DNA, the CDR3 is TGTGCCAGCAGCTTGACAGTACTCTATGGCTACACCTTC.

This rearrangement joins TRBV10-2 to TRBJ2-5, with D perhaps TRBD2 (6 bases). The CDR3 contains 12 residues. CDR1 WSHSY and CDR2 SAAADI come from the germline V gene. Deletions cut 2 bases from V and 12 bases from J, with 13 bases between. CDR3 sequence: CASSEKRLVEYF. The CDR3 nucleotides read TGCGCCAGCAGTGAGAAACGACTAGTTGAGTACTTC.

This clone has just a few counts. This chain joins TRBV24-1 and TRBJ2-1, with D tentatively TRBD1 or TRBD2 (5 bases each). V was clipped by 7 bases and J by 8 bases, with 20 bases between them. The CDR3 runs to 15 residues. Looked up from germline, CDR1 is KGHDR and CDR2 is SFDVKD. This chain's CDR3 is CATSTQGPRGHEQFF. CDR3 bases: TGTGCCACCAGCACCCAAGGGCCTCGGGGCCATGAGCAGTTCTTC.

The chain joins TRBV6-5 to TRBJ2-2; D ambiguous. Germline values: CDR1 MNHEY, CDR2 SVGAGI. The V end was cut by 8 bases, the J end by 6 bases, with 10 bases between. The CDR3 runs 12 residues. This CDR3 reads CASHSGSGELFF. DNA of the CDR3: TGTGCCAGCCACTCAGGTTCCGGGGAGCTGTTTTTT.

For the CDR3, the DNA is TGTGCCAGCTCACCCCCTGGAAAAGCCAAAAACATTCAGTACTTC. It codes for CASSPPGKAKNIQYF. V usage is TRBV18 and J usage is TRBJ2-4; no definite D call. Trimming removed 3 bases at V and 0 bases at J, with 9 bases between. Germline loops: CDR1 KGHSH, CDR2 LQKENI. The CDR3 consists of 15 residues.

The chain employs TRBV6-6 and TRBJ1-5; D possibly corresponds to TRBD1 (5 bases). V was pared by 6 bases and J by 0 bases, with 9 bases between. There are 14 residues in the CDR3. Germline lookup yields CDR1 MNHNY and CDR2 SVGAGI (reference sequence). As DNA, the CDR3 is TGTGCCAGCAGCACGGACAATAGCAATCAGCCCCAGCATTTT. It translates to CASSTDNSNQPQHF.

The rearrangement joins TRBV30 to TRBJ1-1, with D perhaps TRBD1 (5 bases). There are 17 residues in the CDR3. Germline V lookup: CDR1 GTSNPN, CDR2 SVGIG (reference sequence). With 1 base removed from V and 1 base from J, the gap between germline ends came to 19 bases. This CDR3 reads CAWSAFQPGHKNTEAFF. The CDR3 region has the DNA TGTGCCTGGAGTGCCTTTCAACCCGGACATAAGAACACTGAAGCTTTCTTT.

Comment on this clone: In the same sample, other DNA sequences code for this CDR3. This rearrangement joins TRBV5-1 to TRBJ2-1, with D perhaps TRBD1 or TRBD2 (5 bases each). The CDR3 loop spans 14 amino acids. V was clipped by 2 bases and J by 3 bases, with 9 bases between them. Germline V gene lookup returns CDR1 SGHRS and CDR2 YFSETQ. The CDR3 bases are TGCGCCAGCAGCTTAAGTGGGGGCTACAATGAGCAGTTCTTC. Translated, it gives CASSLSGGYNEQFF.

V is TRBV7-9 and J is TRBJ2-5, with D perhaps matching TRBD1 (6 bases). V lost 2 bases and J lost 1, with 11 bases in between. Germline CDR1 is SEHNR and CDR2 is FQNEAQ (reference sequence). This CDR3 has 15 amino acids. CDR3 in amino acids: CASSLLDSVQETQYF. DNA of the CDR3: TGTGCCAGCAGCTTATTGGACAGCGTCCAAGAGACCCAGTACTTC.

The chain recombines TRBV27 with TRBJ1-1; weak D call: TRBD1 (5 bases). Germline values: CDR1 MNHEY, CDR2 SMNVEV (reference sequence). The CDR3 extends over 13 amino acids. V was shortened by 6 bases and J by 5 bases, with 13 bases between the two germline ends. This CDR3 reads CASRQALGTEAFF. The CDR3 DNA reads TGTGCCAGCAGACAGGCGCTGGGGACTGAAGCTTTCTTT.

This chain links TRBV18 with TRBJ1-4, with 7 bases aligning to TRBD1. The CDR3 contains 16 residues. Looked up from germline, CDR1 is KGHSH and CDR2 is LQKENI. V gave up 3 bases and J gave up 3 bases; unmatched junction bases: 7. CDR3 nucleotide sequence: TGTGCCAGCTCACCCATTCAGGGGGTCGCTAATGAAAAACTGTTTTTT. Its protein is CASSPIQGVANEKLFF.

The chain joins TRBV5-4 to TRBJ2-5; TRBD2 might be the D (5 bases). This CDR3 comprises 15 residues. V shed 0 bases and J shed 5 bases, with 14 bases lying between them. CDR1 SGHNT and CDR2 YYREEE come from the germline V gene (reference sequence). This CDR3 reads CASSLVLPTGETQYF. DNA for the CDR3: TGTGCCAGCAGCTTGGTCCTTCCTACGGGGGAGACCCAGTACTTC.

The V and J genes are TRBV25-1 and TRBJ1-4; the D is unclear. V was cut by 6 bases and J by 8 bases, with 16 bases left in between. Germline CDR1 and CDR2: MGHDK and SYGVNS. The CDR3 covers 14 residues. The CDR3 is CASRDGLMEEKLFF. The CDR3 DNA follows: TGTGCCAGCAGGGACGGATTAATGGAGGAAAAACTGTTTTTT.

In its sample, this clone was seen a few times. The chain combines TRBV6-4 with TRBJ1-1; D is unclear. The V end was cut by 3 bases, the J end by 0 bases, with 5 bases between. This CDR3 contains 13 residues. The germline V gene has CDR1 MRHNA and CDR2 SNTAGT. In DNA form, the CDR3 reads TGTGCCAGCAGTGAAGTCCTGAACACTGAAGCTTTCTTT. This encodes CASSEVLNTEAFF.